The rows below give T cell receptor beta chains drawn from one sample of a study of control samples from healthy donors and cancer patients. Repertoires were generated with immunoSEQ multiplex PCR, while TCRdb's copy carries only in-frame clones and drops some. The sample shows 120,000 to 150,000 clones, 75% to 95% of them seen only once. The material sequenced was blood. The receptor source for this set is a young man in good health. The CDR3 runs from the conserved cysteine through the conserved F or W. Fields, in order: J gene, clone size, V gene, D gene, CDR3 protein, CDR3 DNA. The D gene is left open where the match is weak. Not all rows give a size; the values are once, few, many and, for expanded clones, a class.

>TRBJ2-2|once|TRBV7-3|.
CASSYQHTGELFF
TGTGCCAGCAGCTATCAGCACACCGGGGAGCTGTTTTTT
>TRBJ2-7|once|TRBV11-2|.
CASSLAGVTYEQYF
TGTGCCAGCAGCTTAGCGGGGGTGACCTACGAGCAGTACTTC
>TRBJ1-1|.|TRBV5-8|TRBD1
CASSYRGVGTEAFF
TGTGCCAGCAGCTACAGGGGAGTGGGGACTGAAGCTTTCTTT
>TRBJ1-2|.|TRBV5-1|.
CASSKSQGYGYTF
TGCGCCAGCAGCAAATCTCAGGGGTATGGCTACACCTTC
>TRBJ2-2|once|TRBV7-3|.
CASSPSGIGELFF
TGTGCCAGCAGCCCCTCCGGGATCGGGGAGCTGTTTTTT
>TRBJ1-1|.|TRBV9|.
CASSPVRGTLSTEAFF
TGTGCCAGCAGCCCGGTTCGAGGGACCCTGAGCACTGAAGCTTTCTTT
>TRBJ2-3|once|TRBV27|.
CASRQGVHRDTQYF
TGTGCCAGCAGACAAGGTGTCCACCGTGATACGCAGTATTTT
>TRBJ2-3|.|TRBV11-3|.
CASSLEAGDTQYF
TGTGCCAGCAGCTTAGAAGCCGGAGATACGCAGTATTTT
>TRBJ1-2|.|TRBV5-5|.
CASSRSGTGSYGYTF
TGTGCCAGCAGCCGGTCCGGGACTGGATCCTATGGCTACACCTTC
>TRBJ1-1|.|TRBV12-3/TRBV12-4|.
CASSLIQGGAFF
TGTGCCAGCAGTTTGATACAGGGTGGGGCTTTCTTT
>TRBJ1-1|.|TRBV6-5|.
CASTPGSGLNEAFF
TGTGCCAGCACTCCAGGGTCTGGTTTGAATGAAGCTTTCTTT
>TRBJ2-7|.|TRBV12-3/TRBV12-4|TRBD1
CASRTGGREQYF
TGTGCCAGCAGGACAGGGGGCAGAGAGCAGTACTTC
>TRBJ1-2|.|TRBV7-2|TRBD1
CASSLRGQGEGGYTF
TGTGCCAGCAGCTTAAGGGGACAGGGGGAGGGTGGCTACACCTTC
>TRBJ2-2|.|TRBV7-3|TRBD2
CASSLTAGANTGELFF
TGTGCCAGCAGCTTAACAGCGGGGGCGAACACCGGGGAGCTGTTTTTT
>TRBJ2-7|.|TRBV4-1|.
CASKPSTRSVSYEQYF
TGCGCCAGCAAGCCTTCTACACGATCCGTCTCCTACGAGCAGTACTTC
>TRBJ2-5|.|TRBV5-5|.
CASSLGAQETQYF
TGTGCCAGCAGCTTGGGGGCCCAAGAGACCCAGTACTTC
>TRBJ2-5|.|TRBV12-5|.
CASGKELGVKETQYF
TGTGCTAGTGGCAAAGAGTTGGGGGTTAAAGAGACCCAGTACTTC
>TRBJ1-4|.|TRBV4-1|.
CASSQKMPTNEKLFF
TGCGCCAGCAGCCAAAAAATGCCTACTAATGAAAAACTGTTTTTT
>TRBJ1-1|.|TRBV5-1|.
CASSLDAREGVIGTEAFF
TGCGCCAGCAGCTTGGACGCCCGGGAAGGGGTAATTGGGACTGAAGCTTTCTTT
>TRBJ2-3|.|TRBV6-5|.
CASSESTDTQYF
TGTGCCAGCAGCGAGAGCACAGATACGCAGTATTTT
>TRBJ2-4|.|TRBV3-1/TRBV3-2|.
CASSQEHGLAKNIQYF
TGTGCCAGCAGCCAAGAACACGGACTAGCCAAAAACATTCAGTACTTC
>TRBJ1-6|.|TRBV28|.
CASSRTVGNSPLHF
TGTGCCAGCAGCCGGACGGTGGGAAATTCACCCCTCCACTTT
>TRBJ1-5|.|TRBV27|.
CASSGLSNQPQHF
TGTGCCAGCAGTGGGCTCAGCAATCAGCCCCAGCATTTT
>TRBJ2-5|.|TRBV7-2|.
CASRPTGQSLETQYF
TGTGCCAGCAGGCCAACGGGCCAGTCTTTAGAGACCCAGTACTTC
>TRBJ2-7|.|TRBV25-1|.
CASSAGEQYF
TGTGCCAGCAGTGCTGGGGAGCAGTACTTC
>TRBJ2-7|.|TRBV7-8|.
CASSSGNRDSYEQYF
TGTGCCAGCAGCTCCGGTAACAGGGACTCCTACGAGCAGTACTTC
>TRBJ2-5|.|TRBV14|.
CASSQDTAVKYQETQYF
TGTGCCAGCAGCCAAGATACGGCAGTGAAGTACCAAGAGACCCAGTACTTC
>TRBJ2-1|.|TRBV6-5|TRBD2
CASSKLASSYNEQFF
TGTGCCAGCAGTAAACTAGCGAGCTCCTACAATGAGCAGTTCTTC
>TRBJ1-1|.|TRBV12-3/TRBV12-4|.
CASKSPSPEAFF
TGTGCCAGCAAATCACCCTCCCCTGAAGCTTTCTTT
>TRBJ2-7|.|TRBV7-2|.
CASSGYNSGEQYF
TGTGCCAGCAGCGGATACAACAGCGGGGAGCAGTACTTC
>TRBJ1-5|.|TRBV24-1|.
CATSEGGGNQPQHF
TGTGCCACCAGTGAAGGGGGGGGCAATCAGCCCCAGCATTTT
>TRBJ1-2|.|TRBV9|TRBD1
CASSVGTGDSGYGYTF
TGTGCCAGCAGCGTAGGGACAGGAGATTCTGGATATGGCTACACCTTC
>TRBJ2-3|.|TRBV5-6|.
CASSLGGFTEYF
TGTGCCAGCAGCTTGGGGGGTTTCACGGAGTATTTT
>TRBJ2-7|.|TRBV5-1|TRBD2
CASSLPGLAREQYF
TGCGCCAGCAGCTTGCCTGGACTAGCTCGCGAGCAGTACTTC
>TRBJ2-3|.|TRBV7-2|TRBD1
CASSPFDRAGDTQYF
TGTGCCAGCAGCCCTTTCGACAGGGCGGGAGATACGCAGTATTTT
>TRBJ2-6|.|TRBV9|.
CASSVGAGARGSSGANVLTF
TGTGCCAGCAGCGTAGGGGCGGGGGCCAGGGGAAGCTCTGGGGCCAACGTCCTGACTTTC
>TRBJ2-3|.|TRBV5-1|TRBD2
CASSFPAGVGDTQYF
TGCGCCAGCAGCTTCCCAGCGGGGGTCGGGGATACGCAGTATTTT
>TRBJ1-6|.|TRBV3-1/TRBV3-2|TRBD1
CASSPSQGYNSPLHF
TGTGCCAGCAGCCCGTCACAGGGGTATAATTCACCCCTCCACTTT
>TRBJ2-3|.|TRBV29-1|.
CSAEEGGGTDTQYF
TGCAGCGCAGAGGAGGGGGGAGGCACAGATACGCAGTATTTT
>TRBJ2-2|.|TRBV5-1|TRBD1
CASSISGTGGSGELFF
TGCGCCAGCAGCATTTCCGGGACAGGGGGCTCCGGGGAGCTGTTTTTT
>TRBJ1-2|.|TRBV2|TRBD1
CASSFTGVEYGYTF
TGTGCCAGCAGTTTTACAGGGGTTGAGTATGGCTACACCTTC
>TRBJ1-1|.|TRBV19|TRBD1
CASRYRDRGLNTEAFF
TGTGCCAGTAGATACCGGGACAGGGGGCTAAACACTGAAGCTTTCTTT
>TRBJ2-7|.|TRBV4-1|TRBD1
CASSGTGYEQYF
TGCGCCAGCAGCGGGACAGGCTACGAGCAGTACTTC
>TRBJ2-5|.|TRBV4-1|TRBD2
CASSQDWRGVQETQYF
TGCGCCAGCAGCCAAGATTGGCGGGGGGTGCAAGAGACCCAGTACTTC
>TRBJ1-5|.|TRBV6-5|TRBD1
CASSPTGTSNQPQHF
TGTGCCAGCAGTCCGACAGGGACCAGCAATCAGCCCCAGCATTTT
>TRBJ1-1|.|TRBV4-1|TRBD1
CASSGRTGPEAFF
TGCGCCAGCAGCGGTCGGACAGGGCCTGAAGCTTTCTTT
>TRBJ2-7|.|TRBV29-1|TRBD1
CSVRGTGSYEQYF
TGCAGCGTTCGTGGGACAGGCTCCTACGAGCAGTACTTC
>TRBJ2-4|.|TRBV4-1|TRBD1
CASSQPGQIIAKNIQYF
TGCGCCAGCAGCCAACCGGGACAGATTATAGCCAAAAACATTCAGTACTTC
>TRBJ2-1|.|TRBV7-2|.
CASSPSSGVLYNEQFF
TGTGCCAGCAGCCCATCATCCGGGGTACTCTACAATGAGCAGTTCTTC
>TRBJ2-2|.|TRBV12-3/TRBV12-4|TRBD2
CASSRTSPGELFF
TGTGCCAGCAGCCGGACTAGCCCCGGGGAGCTGTTTTTT
>TRBJ2-3|.|TRBV6-2/TRBV6-3|.
CASSYSSRGDTQYF
TGTGCCAGCAGTTACTCGTCTAGAGGAGATACGCAGTATTTT
>TRBJ1-1|.|TRBV11-3|.
CASSFTVNTEAFF
TGTGCCAGCAGCTTTACAGTGAACACTGAAGCTTTCTTT
>TRBJ2-1|.|TRBV20-1|.
CSASPPDGRLDEQFF
TGCAGTGCTAGTCCCCCAGATGGGAGGTTGGATGAGCAGTTCTTC
>TRBJ2-1|.|TRBV7-6|TRBD2
CASSLFLAGGSEQFF
TGTGCCAGCAGCTTATTCCTAGCGGGGGGGAGTGAGCAGTTCTTC
>TRBJ2-4|.|TRBV11-2|.
CASSLQGGLHIQYF
TGTGCCAGCAGCTTGCAGGGGGGACTTCACATTCAGTACTTC
>TRBJ2-2|.|TRBV18|.
CASSPDSRTGELFF
TGTGCCAGCTCACCAGACAGTCGCACCGGGGAGCTGTTTTTT